A single T cell receptor beta chain is shown here with its context. Its antigen is currently unknown. V was clipped by 2 bases and J by 9 bases; unmatched bases: 2. The CDR3 consists of 15 residues. Germline V gene lookup returns CDR1 SGHNT and CDR2 YYREEE (reference sequence). Using its own MiXCR run on the reads, TCRdb lists one record per CDR3 protein. The table records approximately 110,000 distinct CDR3 sequences, more than 30% of them present only once. The sample is drawn from a study of T cell repertoires in cytomegalovirus infection. Study information: The authors used CMV epitopes that were HLA-C-restricted (recently identified) and HLA-B-restricted (well studied). An indication of both CMV infection and matching HLA type came from public TCR beta signatures. Whole-study results and caveats: Predominance within the ex vivo response was attributable to HLA-C-restricted CMV-specific TCR beta clonotypes. People with CMV and the relevant HLA were identified by cumulative public TCR beta family frequency.

The sample was CD8+ T cells from cultured PBMCs, taken from culture after CMV antigen stimulation. This clonotype was sampled from a human donor in good health (CMV status not recorded). Some clones in this sample may be carry-over from other donors' samples. V is TRBV5-4 and J is TRBJ2-1, with 16 nucleotides matching TRBD2. The CDR3 is CASSFGTSGGAEQFF. The CDR3 DNA reads TGTGCCAGCAGCTTTGGGACTAGCGGGGGGGCTGAGCAGTTCTTC.